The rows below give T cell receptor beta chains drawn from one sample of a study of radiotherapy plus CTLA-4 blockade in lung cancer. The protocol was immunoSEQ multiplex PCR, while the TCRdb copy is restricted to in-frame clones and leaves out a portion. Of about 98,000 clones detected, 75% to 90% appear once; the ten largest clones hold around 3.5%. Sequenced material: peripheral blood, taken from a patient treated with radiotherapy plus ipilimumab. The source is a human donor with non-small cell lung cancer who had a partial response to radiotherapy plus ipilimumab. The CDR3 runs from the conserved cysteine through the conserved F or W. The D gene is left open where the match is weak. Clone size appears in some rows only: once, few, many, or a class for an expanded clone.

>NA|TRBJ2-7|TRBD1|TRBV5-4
TGTGCCAGCAAGCGCGGCCAGGGGGCCTACGAGCAGTACTTC
CASKRGQGAYEQYF
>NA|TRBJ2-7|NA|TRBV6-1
TGTGCCAGCAGCCGGGACACCGCCTACGAGCAGTACTTC
CASSRDTAYEQYF
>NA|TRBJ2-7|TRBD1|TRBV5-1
TGCGCCAGCAGCCTTGGCGGACAGGGGGGAGAGCAGTACTTC
CASSLGGQGGEQYF
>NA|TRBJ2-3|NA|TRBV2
TGTGCCAGCAGTCGGGAGCACGCAGATACGCAGTATTTT
CASSREHADTQYF
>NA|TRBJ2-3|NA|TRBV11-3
TGTGCCAGCACCGACTCCGGGGATACGCAGTATTTT
CASTDSGDTQYF
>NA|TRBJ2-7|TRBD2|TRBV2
TGTGCCAGCAGTGCGCCGGGACTAGCGGGATTAGACGAGCAGTACTTC
CASSAPGLAGLDEQYF
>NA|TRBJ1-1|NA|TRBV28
TGTGCCAGCAGCTCCCCTATGAGGAACACTGAAGCTTTCTTT
CASSSPMRNTEAFF
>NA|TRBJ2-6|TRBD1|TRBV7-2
TGTGCCAGCAGCTTAGCAGGGGGTGGACAGGTTGCTGGGGCCAACGTCCTGACTTTC
CASSLAGGGQVAGANVLTF
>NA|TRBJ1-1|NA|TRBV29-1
TGCAGCGTTGAACGGGGGGCTGATGAAGCTTTCTTT
CSVERGADEAFF
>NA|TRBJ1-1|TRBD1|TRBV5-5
TGTGCCGGCAGCTTGGACAGGATGAACACTGAAGCTTTCTTT
CAGSLDRMNTEAFF
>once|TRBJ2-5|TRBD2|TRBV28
TGTGCCAGCAGTACTACGGGAGGGGCCAGAGAGACCCAGTACTTC
CASSTTGGARETQYF
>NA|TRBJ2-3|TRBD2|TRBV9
TGTGCCAGCAGCCCCCGAGCCCCCCAGGCGGGAGGGCCTTCGAGGACAGATACGCAGTATTTT
CASSPRAPQAGGPSRTDTQYF
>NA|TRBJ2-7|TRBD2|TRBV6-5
TGTGCCAGCAGTTACTCTTCTAGCGGGATAGCCTACGAGCAGTACTTC
CASSYSSSGIAYEQYF
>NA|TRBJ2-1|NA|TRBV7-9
TGTGCCAGCAGCCCGACTAGCAATGAGCAGTTCTTC
CASSPTSNEQFF
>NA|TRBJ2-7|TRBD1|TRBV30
TGTGCCTGGAAAAACCCGGGACAGGGTCTAAATGAGCAGTACTTC
CAWKNPGQGLNEQYF
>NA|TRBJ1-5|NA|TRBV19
TGTGCCAGCACACAGAGATTTTCCGATAGCAATCAGCCCCAGCATTTT
CASTQRFSDSNQPQHF
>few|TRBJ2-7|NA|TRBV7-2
TGTGCCAGCAGCCCCCCGGGAATTTCCTACGAGCAGTACTTC
CASSPPGISYEQYF
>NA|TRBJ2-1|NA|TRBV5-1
TGCGCCAGCAGCTTGGTTAGCGGGACAGACTACAATGAGCAGTTCTTC
CASSLVSGTDYNEQFF
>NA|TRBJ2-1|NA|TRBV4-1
TGCGCCAGCAGTCCGTGGAGAAGGGGTGGGGATGAGCAGTTCTTC
CASSPWRRGGDEQFF
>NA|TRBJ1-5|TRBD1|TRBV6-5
TGTGCCAGCAGTCAGTCGGGACAGGGGAATCAGCCCCAGCATTTT
CASSQSGQGNQPQHF
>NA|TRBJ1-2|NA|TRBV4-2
TGTGCCAGCAGCCAAGATGCCAGTTTTGATGGCTACACCTTC
CASSQDASFDGYTF
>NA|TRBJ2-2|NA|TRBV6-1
TGTGCCAGCAAACCCGGGACAACCAACACCGGGGAGCTGTTTTTT
CASKPGTTNTGELFF
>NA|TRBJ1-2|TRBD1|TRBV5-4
TGTGCCAGCAGCTCACAGGGGGTGGATGGCTACACCTTC
CASSSQGVDGYTF
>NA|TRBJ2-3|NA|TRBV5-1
TGCGCCAGCAGCTTGGTAGCAGATACGCAGTATTTT
CASSLVADTQYF
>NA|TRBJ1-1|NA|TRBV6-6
TGTGCCAGCACCTGGGGGGTCAACACTGAAGCTTTCTTT
CASTWGVNTEAFF
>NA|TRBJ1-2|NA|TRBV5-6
TGTGCCAGCAGCTTCCCGGGGGGGGAAGGTGGCTACACCTTC
CASSFPGGEGGYTF
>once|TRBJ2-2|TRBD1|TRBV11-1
TGTGCCAGCAGCTTAGCTGCCCTGGGACAGGGGGCCGCCGGGGAGCTGTTTTTT
CASSLAALGQGAAGELFF
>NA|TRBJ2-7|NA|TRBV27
TGTGCCAGCAGTCCGCTGGGCGGGACGGTGGGGGAGCAGTACTTC
CASSPLGGTVGEQYF
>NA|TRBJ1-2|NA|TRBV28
TGTGCCAGCTCCCAGGGCCGAAACTATGGCTACACCTTC
CASSQGRNYGYTF
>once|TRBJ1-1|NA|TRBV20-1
TGCAGTGCTAGGTCTAACACTGAAGCTTTCTTT
CSARSNTEAFF
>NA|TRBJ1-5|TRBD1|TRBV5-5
TGTGCCAGCAGCATCAGACCGGGACAGGCGATCAATCAGCCCCAGCATTTT
CASSIRPGQAINQPQHF
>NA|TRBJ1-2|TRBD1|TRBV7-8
TGTGCCAGCAGCTCTGGGACAGCCTATGGCTACACCTTC
CASSSGTAYGYTF
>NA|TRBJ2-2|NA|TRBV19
TGTGCCAGTAGTATAAGCGGTGCCGGGGAGCTGTTCTTT
CASSISGAGELFF
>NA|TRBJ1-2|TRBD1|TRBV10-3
TGTGCCATCAGCCTGACAGGGGGCGACGATGGCTACACCTTC
CAISLTGGDDGYTF
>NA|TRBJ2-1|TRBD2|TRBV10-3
TGTGCCATTAGTCAAGCGGGAGGGCCAGCCAATGAGCAGTTCTTC
CAISQAGGPANEQFF
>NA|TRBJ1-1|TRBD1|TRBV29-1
TGCAGCGCCGACAGGGACCGGTACTTT
CSADRDRYF
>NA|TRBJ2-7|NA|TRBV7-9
TGTGCCAGCAGCGGGGCAGGAAAGCCCTACGAGCAGTACTTC
CASSGAGKPYEQYF
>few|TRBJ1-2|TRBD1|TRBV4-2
TGTGCCAGCAGCTTGGTTAGGACAGGGGTTTCTGGCTACACCTTC
CASSLVRTGVSGYTF
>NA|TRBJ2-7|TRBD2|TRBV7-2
TGTGCCAGCAGCTTAGGTATTGGGACTAGCGGGAGCAGAGACTACGAGCAGTACTTC
CASSLGIGTSGSRDYEQYF
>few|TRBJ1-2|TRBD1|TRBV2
TGTGCCAGCAGGTTGGACAGGGAGAACTATGGCTACACCTTC
CASRLDRENYGYTF
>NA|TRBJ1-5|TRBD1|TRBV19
TGTGCCAGTAGGTCGGGACAGGCTAACAATCAGCCCCAGCATTTT
CASRSGQANNQPQHF
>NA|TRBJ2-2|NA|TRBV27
TGTGCCAGCAGTACCTACTTAGCGAACACCGGGGAGCTGTTTTTT
CASSTYLANTGELFF
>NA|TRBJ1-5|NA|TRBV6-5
TGTGCCAGCAGTTACTCGAGGGGAGCGGGTCAGCCCCAGCATTTT
CASSYSRGAGQPQHF
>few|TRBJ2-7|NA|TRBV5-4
TGTGCCAGCAGCTTGGAATTCGGGGGAACCTACGAGCAGTACTTC
CASSLEFGGTYEQYF
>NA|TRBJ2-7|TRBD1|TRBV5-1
TGCGCCAGCAGCTGGACCGGGACAGGGGAATCCGAGCAGTACTTC
CASSWTGTGESEQYF
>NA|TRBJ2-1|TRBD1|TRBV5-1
TGCGCCAGCAGCCCAATAACCTTTACAGGGGGCTATGAGCAGTTCTTC
CASSPITFTGGYEQFF
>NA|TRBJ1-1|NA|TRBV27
TGTGCCAGCTCAAGGGAGATAATGAACACTGAAGCTTTCTTT
CASSREIMNTEAFF
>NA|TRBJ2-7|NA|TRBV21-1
TGTGCCAGCAGCATTGCTAGCTACGAGCAGTACTTC
CASSIASYEQYF
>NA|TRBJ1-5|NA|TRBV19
TGTGCCAGTAGTATCCTCCAGGGTGATCAGCCCCAGCATTTT
CASSILQGDQPQHF
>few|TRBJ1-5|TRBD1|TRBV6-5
TGTGCCAGCCGACAGGGAAGCAATCAGCCCCAGCATTTT
CASRQGSNQPQHF
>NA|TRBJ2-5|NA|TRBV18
TGTGCCAGCTCAACGAGGACAGCTCAAGAGACCCAGTACTTC
CASSTRTAQETQYF
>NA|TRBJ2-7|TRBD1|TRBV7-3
TGTGCCAGCAGCTTAAGGGACAGGGGAATCGAGCAGTACTTC
CASSLRDRGIEQYF
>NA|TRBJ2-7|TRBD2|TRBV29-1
TGCAGCGTTGGCCTAGCGGGAAATGAGCAGTACTTC
CSVGLAGNEQYF
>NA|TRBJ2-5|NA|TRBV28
TGTGCCAGCAGTTGGGGGGTAAAACAAGAGACCCAGTACTTC
CASSWGVKQETQYF
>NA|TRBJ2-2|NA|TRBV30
TGTGCCTGGACCGTCTCCGGGGAGCTGTTTTTT
CAWTVSGELFF